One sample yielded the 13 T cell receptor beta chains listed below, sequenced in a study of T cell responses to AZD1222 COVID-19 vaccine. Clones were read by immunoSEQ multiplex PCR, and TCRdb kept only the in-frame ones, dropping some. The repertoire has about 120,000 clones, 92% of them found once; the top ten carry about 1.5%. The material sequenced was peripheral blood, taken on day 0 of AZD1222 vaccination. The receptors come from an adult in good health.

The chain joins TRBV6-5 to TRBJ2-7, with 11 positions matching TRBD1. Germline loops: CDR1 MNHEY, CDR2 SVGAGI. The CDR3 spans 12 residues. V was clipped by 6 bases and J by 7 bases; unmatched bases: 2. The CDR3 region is CASRGTGGEQYF. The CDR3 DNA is TGTGCCAGCAGGGGGACAGGGGGGGAGCAGTACTTC.

CDR3 bases: TGTGCCTGGAGGACCCATCTCGGAAAACTGTTTTTT. Protein sequence: CAWRTHLGKLFF. This chain uses TRBV30 with TRBJ1-4; D is ambiguous. Looked up from germline, CDR1 is GTSNPN and CDR2 is SVGIG (reference sequence). The CDR3 has 12 amino acids. V gave up 3 bases and J gave up 10 bases, with 12 bases separating them.

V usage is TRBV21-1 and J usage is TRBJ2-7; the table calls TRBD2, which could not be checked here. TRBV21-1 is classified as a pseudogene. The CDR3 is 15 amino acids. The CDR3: CASSVKGPSVHEQYV. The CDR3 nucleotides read TGTGCCAGCAGCGTCAAAGGGCCTAGCGTCCACGAGCAGTACGTC.

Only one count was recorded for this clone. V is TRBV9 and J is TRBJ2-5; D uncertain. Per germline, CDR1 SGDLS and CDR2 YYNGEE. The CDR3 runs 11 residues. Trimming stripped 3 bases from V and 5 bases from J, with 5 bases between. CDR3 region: CASSDMETQYF. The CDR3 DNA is TGTGCCAGCAGCGATATGGAGACCCAGTACTTC. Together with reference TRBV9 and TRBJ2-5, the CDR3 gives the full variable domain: DSGVTQTPKHLITATGQRVTLRCSPRSGDLSVYWYQQSLDQGLQFLIQYYNGEERAKGNILERFSAQQFPDLHSELNLSSLELGDSALYFCASSDMETQYFGPGTRLLVL.

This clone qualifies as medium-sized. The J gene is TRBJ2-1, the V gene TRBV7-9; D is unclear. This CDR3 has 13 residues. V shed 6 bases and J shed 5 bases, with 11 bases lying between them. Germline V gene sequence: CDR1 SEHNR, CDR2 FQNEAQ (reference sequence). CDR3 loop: CASSLFFDNEQFF. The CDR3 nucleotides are TGTGCCAGCAGTCTCTTTTTTGACAATGAGCAGTTCTTC.

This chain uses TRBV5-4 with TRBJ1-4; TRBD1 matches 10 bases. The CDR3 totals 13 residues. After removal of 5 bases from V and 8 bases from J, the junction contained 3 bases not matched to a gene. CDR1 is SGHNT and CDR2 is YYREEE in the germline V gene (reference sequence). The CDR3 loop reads CASSRTGGEKLFF. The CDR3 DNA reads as TGTGCCAGCAGTAGGACAGGGGGAGAAAAACTGTTTTTT.

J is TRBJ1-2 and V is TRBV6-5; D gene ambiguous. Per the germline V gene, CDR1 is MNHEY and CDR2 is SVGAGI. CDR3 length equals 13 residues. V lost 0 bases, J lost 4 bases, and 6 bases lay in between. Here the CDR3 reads CASSYSGIYGYTF. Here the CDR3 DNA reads TGTGCCAGCAGTTACTCCGGGATCTATGGCTACACCTTC.

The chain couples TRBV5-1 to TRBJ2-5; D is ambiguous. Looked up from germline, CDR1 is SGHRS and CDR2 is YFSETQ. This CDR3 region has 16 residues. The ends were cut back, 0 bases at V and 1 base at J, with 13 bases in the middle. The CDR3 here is CASSLAGLGIQETQYF. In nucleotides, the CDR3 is TGCGCCAGCAGCTTGGCCGGGTTGGGGATCCAAGAGACCCAGTACTTC. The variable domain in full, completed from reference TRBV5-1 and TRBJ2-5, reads KAGVTQTPRYLIKTRGQQVTLSCSPISGHRSVSWYQQTPGQGLQFLFEYFSETQRNKGNFPGRFSGRQFSNSRSEMNVSTLELGDSALYLCASSLAGLGIQETQYFGPGTRLLVL.

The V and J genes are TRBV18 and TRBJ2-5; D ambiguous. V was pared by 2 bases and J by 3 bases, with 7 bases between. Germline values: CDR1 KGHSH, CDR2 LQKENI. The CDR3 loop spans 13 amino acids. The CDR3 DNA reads TGTGCCAGCTCACCATCCAGAGAAGAGACCCAGTACTTC. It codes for CASSPSREETQYF.

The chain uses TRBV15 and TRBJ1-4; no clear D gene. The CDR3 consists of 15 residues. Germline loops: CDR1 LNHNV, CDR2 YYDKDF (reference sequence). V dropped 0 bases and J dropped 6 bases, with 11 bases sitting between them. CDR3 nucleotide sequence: TGTGCCACCAGCAGAGATGTGGGGAGGGATGAAAAACTGTTTTTT. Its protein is CATSRDVGRDEKLFF. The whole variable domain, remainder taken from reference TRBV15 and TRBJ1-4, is DAMVIQNPRYQVTQFGKPVTLSCSQTLNHNVMYWYQQKSSQAPKLLFHYYDKDFNNEADTPDNFQSRRPNTSFCFLDIRSPGLGDTAMYLCATSRDVGRDEKLFFGSGTQLSVL.

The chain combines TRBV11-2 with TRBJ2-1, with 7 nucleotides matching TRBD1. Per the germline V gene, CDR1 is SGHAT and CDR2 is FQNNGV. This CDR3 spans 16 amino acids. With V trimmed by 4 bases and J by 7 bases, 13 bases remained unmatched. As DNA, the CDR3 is TGTGCCAGCAGCTCGTACCGGGACAGCCGGCCAAATGAGCAGTTCTTC. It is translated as CASSSYRDSRPNEQFF.

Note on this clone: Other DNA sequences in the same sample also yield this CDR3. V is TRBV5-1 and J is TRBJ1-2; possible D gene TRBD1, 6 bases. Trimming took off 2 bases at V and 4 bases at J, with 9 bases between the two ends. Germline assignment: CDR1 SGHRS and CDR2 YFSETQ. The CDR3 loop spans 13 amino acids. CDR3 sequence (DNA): TGCGCCAGCAGCTTAGGACAGAGCTATGGCTACACCTTC. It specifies CASSLGQSYGYTF. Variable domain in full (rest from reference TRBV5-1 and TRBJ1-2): KAGVTQTPRYLIKTRGQQVTLSCSPISGHRSVSWYQQTPGQGLQFLFEYFSETQRNKGNFPGRFSGRQFSNSRSEMNVSTLELGDSALYLCASSLGQSYGYTFGSGTRLTVV.

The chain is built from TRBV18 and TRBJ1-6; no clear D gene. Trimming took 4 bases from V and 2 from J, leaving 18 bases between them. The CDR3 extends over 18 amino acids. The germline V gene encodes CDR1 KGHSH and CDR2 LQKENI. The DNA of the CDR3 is TGTGCCAGCTCACGAGCCACCCTAGGAGGAACCTATAATTCACCCCTCCACTTT. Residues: CASSRATLGGTYNSPLHF.